These T cell receptor beta chains were read from a single sample in a study of T cell repertoires in cytomegalovirus infection. MiXCR, applied by TCRdb to the reads, yields one record per CDR3 protein. The sample contains roughly 230,000 distinct CDR3 sequences, over 15% of which appear only once. What was sequenced was CD8+ T cells from PBMCs. These receptors were obtained from a human donor in good health (CMV status not recorded). Some clones in this sample may be carry-over from other donors' samples. CDR3s include the opening cysteine and the closing phenylalanine or tryptophan. D genes are given only for firm matches. Size tells how often a clone was seen (once, few, many) or the class of an expanded clone, and some rows leave it out.

clone_size: many; v_call: TRBV23-1; j_call: TRBJ2-3; d_call: -; cdr3_aa: CASSQSPPLKNTDTQYF; cdr3_nt: TGCGCCAGCAGTCAATCCCCCCCCCTGAAAAACACAGATACGCAGTATTTT
clone_size: few; v_call: TRBV20-1; j_call: TRBJ1-2; d_call: -; cdr3_aa: CSASWQYGGYTF; cdr3_nt: TGCAGTGCTAGCTGGCAGTACGGCGGGTACACCTTC
clone_size: few; v_call: TRBV12-3/TRBV12-4; j_call: TRBJ1-2; d_call: -; cdr3_aa: CASGANGYTF; cdr3_nt: TGTGCCAGCGGCGCAAACGGCTACACCTTC
clone_size: -; v_call: TRBV12-3/TRBV12-4; j_call: TRBJ2-1; d_call: -; cdr3_aa: CASSLVPDIPYNEQFF; cdr3_nt: TGTGCCAGCAGTTTGGTCCCGGACATCCCCTACAATGAGCAGTTCTTC
clone_size: many; v_call: TRBV7-9; j_call: TRBJ1-1; d_call: -; cdr3_aa: CASSPRDRAHTEAFF; cdr3_nt: TGTGCCAGCAGCCCTCGGGATCGGGCTCACACTGAAGCTTTCTTT
clone_size: -; v_call: TRBV19; j_call: TRBJ2-7; d_call: -; cdr3_aa: CASSMFGGGEQYF; cdr3_nt: TGTGCCAGTAGTATGTTCGGGGGCGGCGAGCAGTACTTC
clone_size: -; v_call: TRBV10-3; j_call: TRBJ2-1; d_call: -; cdr3_aa: CAISEGGSSYNEQFF; cdr3_nt: TGTGCCATCAGTGAGGGGGGAAGCTCATACAATGAGCAGTTCTTC
clone_size: few; v_call: TRBV10-3; j_call: TRBJ2-1; d_call: TRBD1; cdr3_aa: CAISGPGQGGYNEQFF; cdr3_nt: TGTGCCATCAGTGGCCCCGGACAGGGGGGTTACAATGAGCAGTTCTTC
clone_size: -; v_call: TRBV7-9; j_call: TRBJ2-7; d_call: -; cdr3_aa: CASSLAGKPSYEQYF; cdr3_nt: TGTGCCAGCAGCTTAGCGGGGAAGCCCTCCTACGAGCAGTACTTC
clone_size: many; v_call: TRBV7-8; j_call: TRBJ2-7; d_call: TRBD1; cdr3_aa: CASSDRGYSYEQYF; cdr3_nt: TGTGCCAGCAGCGACAGGGGATATTCCTACGAGCAGTACTTC
clone_size: many; v_call: TRBV7-6; j_call: TRBJ1-1; d_call: -; cdr3_aa: CASSLSGGMNTEAFF; cdr3_nt: TGTGCCAGCAGCTTAAGCGGGGGTATGAACACTGAAGCTTTCTTT
clone_size: many; v_call: TRBV28; j_call: TRBJ1-6; d_call: -; cdr3_aa: CASSRRGYNSPLHF; cdr3_nt: TGTGCCAGCAGCCGCCGGGGCTATAATTCACCCCTCCACTTT
clone_size: -; v_call: TRBV2; j_call: TRBJ2-2; d_call: -; cdr3_aa: CAKARENTGELFF; cdr3_nt: TGTGCAAAAGCCAGGGAGAACACCGGGGAGCTGTTTTTT
clone_size: many; v_call: TRBV11-3; j_call: TRBJ2-2; d_call: -; cdr3_aa: CASSADGGELFF; cdr3_nt: TGTGCCAGCAGCGCCGACGGCGGGGAGCTGTTTTTT
clone_size: -; v_call: TRBV29-1; j_call: TRBJ2-1; d_call: -; cdr3_aa: CSVPPGAGSDEQFF; cdr3_nt: TGCAGCGTTCCCCCAGGGGCAGGGAGCGATGAGCAGTTCTTC
clone_size: many; v_call: TRBV28; j_call: TRBJ2-6; d_call: TRBD1; cdr3_aa: CASSLLGQGAGANVLTF; cdr3_nt: TGTGCCAGCAGTTTATTGGGACAGGGGGCTGGGGCCAACGTCCTGACTTTC
clone_size: -; v_call: TRBV2; j_call: TRBJ1-5; d_call: -; cdr3_aa: CASSESETGPNQPQHF; cdr3_nt: TGTGCCAGCAGTGAATCTGAGACAGGCCCTAATCAGCCCCAGCATTTT
clone_size: many; v_call: TRBV7-3; j_call: TRBJ2-3; d_call: TRBD2; cdr3_aa: CASSLGTSPTADTQYF; cdr3_nt: TGTGCCAGCAGCTTAGGGACTAGCCCTACCGCAGATACGCAGTATTTT
clone_size: -; v_call: TRBV28; j_call: TRBJ1-2; d_call: -; cdr3_aa: CASSLGGGEDSLYGYTF; cdr3_nt: TGTGCCAGCAGTTTAGGAGGGGGTGAAGACAGCCTCTATGGCTACACCTTC
clone_size: -; v_call: TRBV11-2; j_call: TRBJ2-2; d_call: TRBD2; cdr3_aa: CASRQPSGETGELFF; cdr3_nt: TGTGCCAGCAGGCAGCCTAGCGGGGAAACCGGGGAGCTGTTTTTT
clone_size: many; v_call: TRBV20-1; j_call: TRBJ2-1; d_call: -; cdr3_aa: CSARSVVSYNEQFF; cdr3_nt: TGCAGTGCTAGATCGGTAGTGTCGTACAATGAGCAGTTCTTC
clone_size: few; v_call: TRBV2; j_call: TRBJ2-5; d_call: TRBD1; cdr3_aa: CASRVSGGETQYF; cdr3_nt: TGTGCCAGCAGGGTGTCAGGGGGAGAGACCCAGTACTTC
clone_size: few; v_call: TRBV10-3; j_call: TRBJ2-1; d_call: TRBD2; cdr3_aa: CAISESGLARDNEQFF; cdr3_nt: TGTGCCATCAGTGAGTCGGGACTAGCGCGGGACAATGAGCAGTTCTTC
clone_size: many; v_call: TRBV5-6; j_call: TRBJ1-1; d_call: -; cdr3_aa: CASMFVRANTEAFF; cdr3_nt: TGTGCCAGCATGTTCGTCAGGGCCAACACTGAAGCTTTCTTT
clone_size: -; v_call: TRBV5-1; j_call: TRBJ2-2; d_call: -; cdr3_aa: CASRVNTGELFF; cdr3_nt: TGCGCCAGCAGGGTGAACACCGGGGAGCTGTTTTTT
clone_size: -; v_call: TRBV6-2/TRBV6-3; j_call: TRBJ1-2; d_call: -; cdr3_aa: CASSRGARTDGYTF; cdr3_nt: TGTGCCAGCAGCCGCGGAGCCCGGACGGATGGCTACACCTTC
clone_size: many; v_call: TRBV7-9; j_call: TRBJ2-5; d_call: TRBD2; cdr3_aa: CASSPARGGETQYF; cdr3_nt: TGTGCCAGCAGCCCTGCCCGGGGGGGGGAGACCCAGTACTTC
clone_size: -; v_call: TRBV24-1; j_call: TRBJ2-1; d_call: -; cdr3_aa: CATSDYGTKGQFF; cdr3_nt: TGTGCCACCAGTGATTACGGGACGAAAGGGCAGTTCTTC
clone_size: -; v_call: TRBV3-1; j_call: TRBJ2-5; d_call: -; cdr3_aa: CASKTGLPKETQYF; cdr3_nt: TGTGCCAGCAAAACGGGACTCCCCAAAGAGACCCAGTACTTC
clone_size: -; v_call: TRBV7-9; j_call: TRBJ1-4; d_call: -; cdr3_aa: CASSGSEKLFF; cdr3_nt: TGTGCCAGCAGCGGGAGTGAAAAACTGTTTTTT
clone_size: few; v_call: TRBV7-9; j_call: TRBJ2-3; d_call: TRBD1; cdr3_aa: CASGTGGTDTQYF; cdr3_nt: TGTGCCAGCGGAACAGGGGGCACAGATACGCAGTATTTT
clone_size: once; v_call: TRBV29-1; j_call: TRBJ2-1; d_call: -; cdr3_aa: CSVVGGALKSSYNEQFF; cdr3_nt: TGCAGCGTTGTGGGGGGCGCGCTAAAAAGCTCCTACAATGAGCAGTTCTTC
clone_size: few; v_call: TRBV7-9; j_call: TRBJ1-4; d_call: -; cdr3_aa: CASSDSGYATNEKLFF; cdr3_nt: TGTGCCAGCAGCGACTCGGGGTACGCAACTAATGAAAAACTGTTTTTT
clone_size: -; v_call: TRBV27; j_call: TRBJ2-4; d_call: TRBD1; cdr3_aa: CASSLLTGPKNIQYF; cdr3_nt: TGTGCCAGCAGTTTACTGACAGGGCCCAAAAACATTCAGTACTTC
clone_size: -; v_call: TRBV20-1; j_call: TRBJ2-2; d_call: TRBD1; cdr3_aa: CSARGTGGGHTGELFF; cdr3_nt: TGCAGTGCAAGGGGGACAGGGGGTGGGCACACCGGGGAGCTGTTTTTT
clone_size: many; v_call: TRBV7-9; j_call: TRBJ2-5; d_call: -; cdr3_aa: CASSPRRIQGFRQTQYF; cdr3_nt: TGTGCCAGCAGCCCACGTCGGATACAGGGTTTTAGGCAGACCCAGTACTTC
clone_size: many; v_call: TRBV12-3/TRBV12-4; j_call: TRBJ2-5; d_call: -; cdr3_aa: CASTEGETQYF; cdr3_nt: TGTGCCAGCACCGAGGGGGAGACCCAGTACTTC